This T cell receptor (beta chain) emerged from a study of regulatory T cells in long-lasting Graves disease. Turning to the study itself: Antithyroid drugs had been taken under 3 months by newly diagnosed Graves' patients. Findings and limits, study-wide: Patients with persistent Graves' had lower TCR diversity than newly diagnosed patients.

Regarding time point: newly diagnosed GD, antithyroid drugs for less than 3 months. PBMC-derived RNA was used for the TCR library. Arm-PCR of CDR3 regions and iRepertoire HTBI primers were the basis on which TCR beta libraries were built. In the authors' methods: Gene usage covered approximately 60 TRBV and some 13 TRBJ segments. Using its own MiXCR run on the multiplex PCR reads, TCRdb lists one record per CDR3 protein. For this entry, the V and J calls and clone size follow TCRdb and not the study's own pipeline. Here the sample spans some 560,000 distinct CDR3 sequences, 16% being singletons. CDR3 size: 12 residues. In germline, CDR1 is SGHAT, CDR2 FQNNGV. Trimming cost V 5 bases and J 1 base, with 5 bases left between them. This clonotype was found many times. Its specificity is not known. The same data also contributed to another study, on T cells in Graves' hyperthyroidism and ophthalmopathy. Per that study: Most clonotypes expanded in the thyroid (above 0.001) were also present in blood.

The source is a woman aged 40 to 65 with Graves disease. Specimen: peripheral blood mononuclear cells (PBMCs), collected at new diagnosis, from a patient treated with antithyroid drugs. The V call is TRBV11-2, the J call TRBJ1-2; D is ambiguous. Here the CDR3 DNA reads TGTGCCAGCAGCGACCTTAACTATGGCTACACCTTC. It codes for CASSDLNYGYTF.